This is a list of T cell receptor beta chains from one sample in a study of shared clonotypes between healthy human individuals. The protocol was immunoSEQ multiplex PCR, while the TCRdb copy is restricted to in-frame clones and leaves out a portion. Of more than 2,000,000 clones listed, around 94% are singletons. Sequenced input: naive CD4+ T cells sorted from blood. The source of these receptors is a man between 18 and 35 years old in good health. The CDR3 runs from the conserved cysteine through the conserved F or W. A D gene is named only where the DNA matches it firmly. Clone size is shown for a subset of rows, as once, few, many or a class of expanded clone.

J | V | D | size | DNA | CDR3
TRBJ1-4 | TRBV19 | NA | NA | TGTGCCAGTAAGGAGGGCGGCGATGAAAAACTGTTTTTT | CASKEGGDEKLFF
TRBJ2-7 | TRBV7-9 | NA | NA | TGTGCCAGCAGCGAGCAGGGGGGACTGGGCGAGCAGTACTTC | CASSEQGGLGEQYF
TRBJ1-1 | TRBV5-8 | NA | NA | TGTGCCAGCAGCTTAGCCACAAGGAACACTGAAGCTTTCTTT | CASSLATRNTEAFF
TRBJ2-7 | TRBV19 | NA | NA | TGTGCCAGTAGTACCTACGGACATTCTGCCTACGAGCAGTACTTC | CASSTYGHSAYEQYF
TRBJ2-5 | TRBV7-2 | TRBD2 | NA | TGTGCCAGCAGCTTACGCGGGGGTAATGGGGAAGAGACCCAGTACTTC | CASSLRGGNGEETQYF
TRBJ1-2 | TRBV11-3 | TRBD1 | once | TGTGCCAGCTGGAGGACAGGGGGCACCTATGGCTACACCTTC | CASWRTGGTYGYTF
TRBJ2-4 | TRBV4-1 | NA | NA | TGCGCCAGCAGCCGAGAGGGCAGGGGACCACTAACCAAAAACATTCAGTACTTC | CASSREGRGPLTKNIQYF
TRBJ2-3 | TRBV11-2 | NA | NA | TGTGCCAGCTCCCTTTTTGGGGGTAGGAGCACAGATACGCAGTATTTT | CASSLFGGRSTDTQYF
TRBJ1-2 | TRBV4-1 | NA | NA | TGCGCCAGCAGCCATGAGCAGACATTAAACTATGGCTACACCTTC | CASSHEQTLNYGYTF
TRBJ2-1 | TRBV18 | TRBD1 | NA | TGTGCCAGCTCACCACCAACAGGGGGCGGGACGAATGAGCAGTTCTTC | CASSPPTGGGTNEQFF
TRBJ2-3 | TRBV7-2 | NA | NA | TGTGCCAGCAGCCCCCGGACCTTGGGCACAGATACGCAGTATTTT | CASSPRTLGTDTQYF
TRBJ1-2 | TRBV5-5 | NA | NA | TGTGCCAGCAGTCTCTATGGGGGCTCGTACTATGGCTACACCTTC | CASSLYGGSYYGYTF
TRBJ1-2 | TRBV30 | TRBD1 | NA | TGTGCCTGGAGTGTATCAGGGGGCTATGGCTACACCTTC | CAWSVSGGYGYTF
TRBJ1-4 | TRBV7-6 | NA | NA | TGTGCCAGCAGCTTACAGTACGAAGGAGGTGAAAAACTGTTTTTT | CASSLQYEGGEKLFF
TRBJ1-2 | TRBV23-1 | TRBD1 | once | TGCGCCAGCAGTCAGACGGAGACAGGGAAAGCCATATATGGCTACACCTTC | CASSQTETGKAIYGYTF
TRBJ1-5 | TRBV6-1 | NA | NA | TGTGCCAGCAGTGAACTACACGGGGTGCCCCAGCATTTT | CASSELHGVPQHF
TRBJ1-6 | TRBV2 | NA | NA | TGTGCCAGCAGGGGTCGGGGACAAATAAATAATTCACCCCTCCACTTT | CASRGRGQINNSPLHF
TRBJ2-3 | TRBV6-4 | TRBD1 | NA | TGTGCCAGCAGCCCCGGGACAGGGGGCTCGTCAGATACGCAGTATTTT | CASSPGTGGSSDTQYF
TRBJ2-7 | TRBV9 | NA | NA | TGTGCCAGCAGCCAGGGGACTTCTTCCCCCGAGCAGTACTTC | CASSQGTSSPEQYF
TRBJ2-2 | TRBV11-2 | NA | NA | TGTGCCAGCAGCCCCGACAGATACTCCGGGGAGCTGTTTTTT | CASSPDRYSGELFF
TRBJ2-1 | TRBV19 | NA | NA | TGTGCCAGTAAGGTCCAAGGCGATGAGCAGTTCTTC | CASKVQGDEQFF
TRBJ2-1 | TRBV10-3 | NA | NA | TGTGCCATCAGTGAGAGGGGGGGGACCGACAATGAGCAGTTCTTC | CAISERGGTDNEQFF
TRBJ2-6 | TRBV15 | TRBD2 | NA | TGTGCCACCAGCAGGTACACACTAGCGGGAGGCTCTGGGGCCAACGTCCTGACTTTC | CATSRYTLAGGSGANVLTF
TRBJ2-5 | TRBV2 | NA | NA | TGTGCCAGCGGACAGCAAGAGACCCAGTACTTC | CASGQQETQYF
TRBJ1-2 | TRBV29-1 | TRBD1 | NA | TGCAGCGTTTTTCGACAGGGTTATGGCTACACCTTC | CSVFRQGYGYTF
TRBJ2-7 | TRBV5-4 | NA | NA | TGTGCCAGCAGCCCACCCCCTACAGGCTGGGCCCCCTACGAGCAGTACTTC | CASSPPPTGWAPYEQYF
TRBJ2-7 | TRBV4-1 | NA | few | TGCGCCAGCAGCCAAGCCAGGGTTGGGCGCTACGAGCAGTACTTC | CASSQARVGRYEQYF
TRBJ2-2 | TRBV2 | NA | NA | TGTGCCAGCAGAGGAGGGGCGGGCGGGGAGCTGTTTTTT | CASRGGAGGELFF
TRBJ2-6 | TRBV29-1 | NA | NA | TGCAGCGTGGCTGGGGCCAACGTCCTGACTTTC | CSVAGANVLTF
TRBJ2-1 | TRBV18 | TRBD2 | NA | TGTGCCAGCTCACCAGGGACTAGCGGGAGAACGGATGAGCAGTTCTTC | CASSPGTSGRTDEQFF
TRBJ1-5 | TRBV6-6 | NA | NA | TGTGCCAGCAGTTACCGCCCCGGGACACCGTCGTATCCCCAGCATTTT | CASSYRPGTPSYPQHF
TRBJ2-7 | TRBV9 | TRBD2 | once | TGTGCCAGCAGCGTAGGTAGCGGGATCTCCTACGAGCAGTACTTC | CASSVGSGISYEQYF
TRBJ2-1 | TRBV10-3 | NA | NA | TGTGCCATTAGTGGGACCCCGGACTATGGTGAGCAGTTCTTC | CAISGTPDYGEQFF
TRBJ2-1 | TRBV7-8 | TRBD2 | once | TGTGCCAGCAGCCACGCTAGCGGGAGTTACAATGAGCAGTTCTTC | CASSHASGSYNEQFF
TRBJ2-4 | TRBV5-1 | NA | NA | TGCGCCAGCAGCTTGGATGCGGGGCTAACCAAAAACATTCAGTACTTC | CASSLDAGLTKNIQYF
TRBJ2-7 | TRBV30 | NA | NA | TGTGCCTGGAGTGTTGGGGTTTCCTACGAGCAGTACTTC | CAWSVGVSYEQYF
TRBJ1-6 | TRBV10-1 | NA | few | TGCGCCAGCAGTTGGGGAAATAATTCACCCCTCCACTTT | CASSWGNNSPLHF
TRBJ1-1 | TRBV28 | TRBD1 | NA | TGTGCCAGCAGTACGTTTAGGGACAGGGGGGCGACTGAAGCTTTCTTT | CASSTFRDRGATEAFF
TRBJ2-3 | TRBV7-2 | TRBD1 | NA | TGTGCCAGCAGCCGGGACAGGGGGCGCCGAGATACGCAGTATTTT | CASSRDRGRRDTQYF
TRBJ2-5 | TRBV5-4 | NA | NA | TGTGCCAGCAGCGGGTGGGGGATCCAAGAGACCCAGTACTTC | CASSGWGIQETQYF
TRBJ2-5 | TRBV18 | NA | NA | TGTGCCAGCTCACCACCTAACTACCAAGAGACCCAGTACTTC | CASSPPNYQETQYF
TRBJ1-3 | TRBV29-1 | NA | NA | TGCAGCGTTGGAGAGGGGGGAAACACCATATATTTT | CSVGEGGNTIYF
TRBJ2-7 | TRBV7-2 | TRBD2 | NA | TGTGCCAGCAGCTTGTACCTAGCGGGCCTCTCCTACGAGCAGTACTTC | CASSLYLAGLSYEQYF
TRBJ2-1 | TRBV5-1 | TRBD1 | NA | TGCGCCAGCAGCTTGTCAGGACAGGGGGCGTGGGATGAGCAGTTCTTC | CASSLSGQGAWDEQFF
TRBJ1-2 | TRBV5-6 | TRBD1 | NA | TGTGCCAGCAGCCCGTTCGGGGACAGGGAACGCTACACCTTC | CASSPFGDRERYTF
TRBJ2-2 | TRBV30 | NA | once | TGTGCCTGGAGTGGGCAGGGGATCCCCGGGGAGCTGTTTTTT | CAWSGQGIPGELFF
TRBJ2-7 | TRBV4-1 | NA | NA | TGCGCCAGCAGCCAAAAAGGTCCTGACCCATCCTACGAGCAGTACTTC | CASSQKGPDPSYEQYF
TRBJ2-1 | TRBV15 | NA | NA | TGTGCCACCAGCAGAGCGGGCGAAAGGGATGAGCAGTTCTTC | CATSRAGERDEQFF
TRBJ2-2 | TRBV29-1 | NA | NA | TGCAGCGTCGGGAACACCGGGGAGCTGTTTTTT | CSVGNTGELFF
TRBJ1-5 | TRBV9 | NA | NA | TGTGCCAGCTGGACCCATCAGCCCCAGCATTTT | CASWTHQPQHF
TRBJ1-1 | TRBV30 | NA | few | TGTGCCTGGATAGAGAGGAACACTGAAGCTTTCTTT | CAWIERNTEAFF
TRBJ2-7 | TRBV18 | TRBD2 | NA | TGTGCCAGCTCAGCCGGGACTAGCTCCTACGAGCAGTACTTC | CASSAGTSSYEQYF
TRBJ2-5 | TRBV11-2 | NA | NA | TGTGCCAGCAGCCCGATCCCTCCCCTCCAAGAGACCCAGTACTTC | CASSPIPPLQETQYF
TRBJ2-2 | TRBV5-1 | TRBD2 | NA | TGCGCCAGCAGCTTCCTCCGGCCAGGGAGGGACACCGGGGAGCTGTTTTTT | CASSFLRPGRDTGELFF
TRBJ1-2 | TRBV7-2 | NA | NA | TGTGCCAGCAGCTTAGAAACTTATGGCTACACCTTC | CASSLETYGYTF
TRBJ2-3 | TRBV5-1 | TRBD1 | NA | TGCGCCAGCAGCTTCTTAGGGGGCGGAGATACGCAGTATTTT | CASSFLGGGDTQYF
TRBJ2-3 | TRBV6-6 | TRBD2 | NA | TGTGCCAGCAGTTATGGAGCGGGGCGGCTAGATACGCAGTATTTT | CASSYGAGRLDTQYF
TRBJ1-3 | TRBV5-6 | NA | NA | TGTGCCAGCTCACAGGGAGGAAACACCATATATTTT | CASSQGGNTIYF
TRBJ1-2 | TRBV5-1 | NA | NA | TGCGCCAGCAGCTTGGAAATGGGGGACTATGGCTACACCTTC | CASSLEMGDYGYTF
TRBJ2-1 | TRBV6-5 | TRBD2 | NA | TGTGCCAGCACCCCGATGAGCGGGGTGGATGAGCAGTTCTTC | CASTPMSGVDEQFF